Listed here is a single T cell receptor beta chain. The sample's time point: pre-treatment sample, taken before nivolumab and TIL therapy. Tumor tissue came from excised metastases, mostly pleural nodules or supraclavicular lymph nodes. Patients then received nivolumab; progressors got lymphodepletion, TIL and IL-2. Stage 4 NSCLC adults joined between October 2017 and January 2020. This sample was taken from a study of TIL therapy for anti-PD-1-resistant metastatic lung cancer. In the study overall: By whole-exome sequencing, median non-synonymous tumor mutation burden was around 1.4 mutations per megabase.

This was the immunoSEQ v3 assay. The table came from immunoSEQ multiplex PCR; TCRdb's copy has only in-frame clones and leaves some out. Of tens of thousands of clones in the sample, 55% to 75% were seen once. V was clipped by 6 bases and J by 4 bases, with 10 bases between them. This CDR3 contains 12 residues. The germline CDR1 and CDR2 sequences are MNHEY and SMNVEV (reference sequence). Sequencing used tumor tissue, obtained at baseline. The receptor comes from a person aged 25 to 85 with non-small cell lung cancer. The J gene is TRBJ2-7, the V gene TRBV27; either TRBD1 or TRBD2 may fit D (5 bases each). The chain's CDR3 is CASSRWGYEQYF. CDR3 DNA: TGTGCCAGCAGCCGCTGGGGGTACGAGCAGTACTTC.